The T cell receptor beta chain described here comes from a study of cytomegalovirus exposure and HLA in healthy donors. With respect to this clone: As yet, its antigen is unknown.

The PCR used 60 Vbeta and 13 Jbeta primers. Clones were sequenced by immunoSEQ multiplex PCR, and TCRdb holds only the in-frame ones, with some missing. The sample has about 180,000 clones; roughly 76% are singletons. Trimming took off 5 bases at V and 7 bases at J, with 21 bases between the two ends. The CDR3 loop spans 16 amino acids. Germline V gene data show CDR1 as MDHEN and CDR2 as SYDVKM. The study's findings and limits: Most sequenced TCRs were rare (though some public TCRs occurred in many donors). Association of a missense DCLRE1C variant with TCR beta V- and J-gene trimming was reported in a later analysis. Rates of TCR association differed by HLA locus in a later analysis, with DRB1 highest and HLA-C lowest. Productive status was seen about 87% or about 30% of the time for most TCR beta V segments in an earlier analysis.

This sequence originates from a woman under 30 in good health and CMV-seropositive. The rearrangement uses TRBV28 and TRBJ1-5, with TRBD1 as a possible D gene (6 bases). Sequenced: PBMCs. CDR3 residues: CASSTPPGRGWQPQHF. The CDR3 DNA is TGTGCCAGCAGTACCCCCCCAGGGAGGGGGTGGCAGCCCCAGCATTTT.